One and the same sample provided the 18 T cell receptor beta chains below, sequenced in a study of blood T cell repertoires in COVID-19 (dated by TCRdb to about 2020). The method behind the library was the immunoSEQ multiplex PCR assay. TCRdb limited this immuneACCESS table to in-frame rearrangements with V and J called. A share of clones is missing; checked studies link under half to unresolved V genes, and the rest is unexplained. The sample includes some 85,000 clones, with 78% observed a single time. Approximately 6.3% of the sample comes from the top ten. The sequenced sample was peripheral blood. The source is a man aged 65 to 85 with COVID-19, enrolled during active disease.

This chain links TRBV29-1 with TRBJ1-1, with a tentative D call TRBD1 (5 bases). Germline V gene data show CDR1 as SQVTM and CDR2 as ANQGSEA. The CDR3 sequence is 11 residues long. V dropped 6 bases and J dropped 11 bases, with 16 bases sitting between them. CDR3 in DNA: TGCAGCGTCAATTCCCAAGGGGTGGCTTTCTTT. Protein sequence: CSVNSQGVAFF.

This chain connects TRBV2 to TRBJ2-7; D may be TRBD2 (6 bases). Trimming took off 5 bases at V and 3 bases at J, with 17 bases between the two ends. CDR3 length: 15 residues. Germline V gene sequence: CDR1 SNHLY, CDR2 FYNNEI. The CDR3 region has the DNA TGTGCCAGCAGTCCCCTGACTAGTACGGGCTACGAGCAGTACTTC. Protein: CASSPLTSTGYEQYF.

In nucleotides, the CDR3 is TGTGCCAGTAGTATCCGGGTGGGTTATAGCAATCAGCCCCAGCATTTT. Translating it yields CASSIRVGYSNQPQHF. The chain joins TRBV19 to TRBJ1-5, with D unclear. The CDR3 has 16 amino acids. Germline V gene data show CDR1 as LNHDA and CDR2 as SQIVND (reference sequence). V lost 3 bases and J 0 bases, leaving 12 bases between the germline ends.

The rearrangement links TRBV6-6 to TRBJ2-1; 9 bases align to TRBD1. The germline CDR1 and CDR2 sequences are MNHNY and SVGAGI (reference sequence). This CDR3 contains 15 residues. After removal of 4 bases from V and 2 bases from J, the junction contained 3 bases not matched to a gene. This chain's CDR3 is CASSSRDRAYNEQFF. The CDR3 DNA follows: TGTGCCAGCAGTTCCCGGGACAGGGCCTACAATGAGCAGTTCTTC.

The chain recombines TRBV7-2 with TRBJ1-5; D gene uncertain. V was trimmed by 5 bases and J by 4 bases, leaving 15 bases between them. The CDR3 consists of 15 residues. The germline V gene encodes CDR1 SGHTA and CDR2 FQGNSA. CDR3 sequence: CASSPMVGRNQPQHF. In DNA form, the CDR3 reads TGTGCCAGCAGCCCAATGGTTGGGAGGAATCAGCCCCAGCATTTT. Filled out from reference TRBV7-2 and TRBJ1-5, the complete variable domain reads GAGVSQSPSNKVTEKGKDVELRCDPISGHTALYWYRQSLGQGLEFLIYFQGNSAPDKSGLPSDRFSAERTGGSVSTLTIQRTQQEDSAVYLCASSPMVGRNQPQHFGDGTRLSIL.

The DNA of the CDR3 is TGTGCCAGCAGCCCCCGACACGAACTCAATGAGCAGTTCTTC. This encodes CASSPRHELNEQFF. The chain is built from TRBV9 and TRBJ2-1; the D is unclear. CDR3 length equals 14 residues. Germline loops: CDR1 SGDLS, CDR2 YYNGEE. Trimming cost V 4 bases and J 6 bases, with 14 bases left between them.

This CDR3 is CASSPGQAYGETQYF. The CDR3, as DNA: TGTGCCAGCAGCCCGGGACAGGCTTACGGGGAGACCCAGTACTTC. The rearrangement joins TRBV6-5 to TRBJ2-5, with TRBD1 identical over 8 bases. Trimming removed 6 bases from V and 5 bases from J; junction bases left unmatched: 11. This CDR3 contains 15 residues. CDR1 is MNHEY, CDR2 SVGAGI, per germline.

The CDR3 nucleotides read TGTGCCAGTAGTATAACTAGCGGGGGGGCCCGGGCCAAAAACATTCAGTACTTC. Its protein is CASSITSGGARAKNIQYF. The V and J genes are TRBV19 and TRBJ2-4, with TRBD2 identical over 13 bases. Germline V gene lookup returns CDR1 LNHDA and CDR2 SQIVND (reference sequence). V dropped 2 bases and J dropped 1; count of bases not matched to a gene: 5. The CDR3 is 18 residues long.

This clone has just one count. The chain joins TRBV4-2 to TRBJ1-3; D remains ambiguous. The CDR3 contains 18 residues. Germline V gene sequence: CDR1 LGHNA, CDR2 YNFKEQ. With 0 bases removed from V and 3 bases from J, the gap between germline ends came to 18 bases. The CDR3 spells CASSQEIFKPRGGNTIYF. As DNA, the CDR3 is TGTGCCAGCAGCCAAGAGATTTTCAAGCCGCGGGGTGGAAACACCATATATTTT.

The chain carries TRBV9 and TRBJ2-2, with 10 bases that match TRBD1. Germline V gene sequence: CDR1 SGDLS, CDR2 YYNGEE. Germline trimming cut 4 bases from V and 1 base from J; bases unmatched to any gene: 7. This CDR3 comprises 17 residues. CDR3 bases: TGTGCCAGCAGCCCCCGACAGGGGGCAGGGAACACCGGGGAGCTGTTTTTT. Protein product: CASSPRQGAGNTGELFF.

This clone came up a few times. The CDR3 sequence: CASSVFDRPYGYTF. CDR3 nucleotide sequence: TGTGCCAGCAGCGTATTCGACAGGCCCTATGGCTACACCTTC. This chain joins TRBV9 and TRBJ1-2; D is possibly TRBD1 (6 bases). V lost 1 base, J lost 4 bases, and 11 bases lay in between. There are 14 residues in the CDR3. Germline-derived CDR1 and CDR2 are SGDLS and YYNGEE.

The chain combines TRBV15 with TRBJ2-3; no clear D. V was pared by 0 bases and J by 5 bases, with 3 bases between. This CDR3 is built from 12 residues. CDR1 is LNHNV and CDR2 is YYDKDF in the germline V gene (reference sequence). The CDR3 loop is CATSRDRDTQYF. For the CDR3, the DNA is TGTGCCACCAGCAGAGACAGAGATACGCAGTATTTT.

This sequence joins TRBV6-6 and TRBJ1-6, with D possibly matching TRBD1 (6 bases). There are 14 residues in the CDR3. The germline V gene encodes CDR1 MNHNY and CDR2 SVGAGI (reference sequence). V lost 6 bases to trimming and J lost 8 bases, with 14 bases between them. The CDR3 sequence is CASSYREGYSPLHF. As DNA, the CDR3 is TGTGCCAGCAGCTACAGGGAGGGTTATTCACCCCTCCACTTT.

This clone was recorded a few times. This rearrangement joins TRBV5-4 to TRBJ1-2, with D maybe TRBD1 (5 bases). Trimming took 3 bases from V and 2 from J, leaving 11 bases between them. The germline CDR1 and CDR2 sequences are SGHNT and YYREEE (reference sequence). This CDR3 region has 14 residues. DNA of the CDR3: TGTGCCAGCAGCTCCCCACGGGGGAACTATGGCTACACCTTC. Translation: CASSSPRGNYGYTF.

As regards this clone: Other DNA sequences in the same sample also yield this CDR3. The chain is built from TRBV6-5 and TRBJ1-3; D might be TRBD1 (5 bases). CDR1 and CDR2 from the germline V gene are MNHEY and SVGAGI. The CDR3 extends over 12 amino acids. Trimming left V 4 bases short and J 4 bases short, with 5 bases between. The CDR3 sequence is CASSSGGNTIYF. CDR3 in DNA: TGTGCCAGCAGTTCAGGGGGAAACACCATATATTTT.

The V and J genes are TRBV7-2 and TRBJ1-2; possibly TRBD1 for D (6 bases). Trimming pared 5 bases from V and 5 bases from J, leaving 15 bases between. The CDR3 is made up of 14 amino acids. Germline V CDR1 and CDR2: SGHTA, FQGNSA. CDR3 bases: TGTGCCAGCAGCGGGCAGGGAGGGGGTTATGGCTACACCTTC. Residues: CASSGQGGGYGYTF. The entire variable domain, with the rest obtained from reference TRBV7-2 and TRBJ1-2, is as follows: GAGVSQSPSNKVTEKGKDVELRCDPISGHTALYWYRQSLGQGLEFLIYFQGNSAPDKSGLPSDRFSAERTGGSVSTLTIQRTQQEDSAVYLCASSGQGGGYGYTFGSGTRLTVV.

The genes are TRBV11-1 and TRBJ2-2; the match to TRBD2 covers 7 bases. CDR1 and CDR2 (germline): SGHAT, FQDESV (reference sequence). The CDR3 is 15 residues long. V was pared by 1 base and J by 4 bases, with 3 bases of the junction left unmatched. CDR3 region: CASSLVTGGTGELFF. As DNA, the CDR3 is TGTGCCAGCAGCTTAGTTACGGGGGGCACCGGGGAGCTGTTTTTT.

The V gene is TRBV7-2, the J gene TRBJ1-1; 8 nucleotides line up with TRBD1. The CDR3 is 15 amino acids. Germline CDR1 is SGHTA and CDR2 is FQGNSA. After removal of 9 bases from V and 4 bases from J, the junction contained 13 bases not matched to a gene. This CDR3 is CASSNLGQGATEAFF. CDR3 nucleotides: TGTGCCAGTTCAAACTTGGGGCAGGGGGCCACTGAAGCTTTCTTT. The full variable domain, rest sourced from reference TRBV7-2 and TRBJ1-1, is GAGVSQSPSNKVTEKGKDVELRCDPISGHTALYWYRQSLGQGLEFLIYFQGNSAPDKSGLPSDRFSAERTGGSVSTLTIQRTQQEDSAVYLCASSNLGQGATEAFFGQGTRLTVV.